The 19 T cell receptor beta chains below come from one sample, sequenced in a study of response to subunit inactivated influenza vaccine. A single record per CDR3 protein comes from TCRdb applying MiXCR to the RT-PCR reads. This table holds 650,000 to 800,000 distinct CDR3 sequences, about 15% found once. The specimen comprised PBMCs from blood, sampled 14 to 15 days before vaccination. These receptor sequences come from a middle-aged man who received an inactivated influenza vaccine.

On this clonotype: A single base is all that separates this from a far larger clone, so a read error is likely. The chain joins TRBV29-1 to TRBJ1-5; D remains ambiguous. The CDR3 covers 13 residues. Germline CDR1 is SQVTM and CDR2 is ANQGSEA. CDR3 sequence (DNA): TGCAGCGTTGGGGAGAATAGCAATCAGACCCAGCATTTT. This sequence encodes CSVGENSNQTQHF.

This clonotype appeared a few times. The chain carries TRBV20-1 and TRBJ2-3, with no clear D. The ends were cut back, 2 bases at V and 2 bases at J, with 5 bases in the middle. CDR3 length equals 12 residues. CDR1 and CDR2 from the germline V gene are DFQATT and SNEGSKA (reference sequence). The CDR3: CSARRYTDTQYF. The CDR3 nucleotides read TGCAGTGCTAGACGGTACACAGATACGCAGTATTTT.

This clonotype was detected a few times. The chain employs TRBV11-1 and TRBJ2-3, with D perhaps assigned TRBD1 or TRBD2 (5 bases each). This CDR3 has 18 amino acids. The ends were cut back, 4 bases at V and 2 bases at J, with 22 bases in the middle. Per germline, CDR1 SGHAT and CDR2 FQDESV (reference sequence). CDR3 sequence (DNA): TGTGCCAGCAGCTCCGGATCGGGACGTAGCGAGCCCACAGATACGCAGTATTTT. Translating gives CASSSGSGRSEPTDTQYF.

The chain uses TRBV2 and TRBJ2-5, with D possibly being TRBD2 (6 bases). The V end lost 0 bases, the J end lost 2 bases, and 19 bases lay between the germline ends. Per germline, CDR1 SNHLY and CDR2 FYNNEI. The CDR3 is made up of 18 amino acids. The CDR3 region is CASSEALPVLGGQETQYF. For the CDR3, the DNA is TGTGCCAGCAGTGAAGCGCTTCCAGTTCTTGGAGGGCAAGAGACCCAGTACTTC.

In its sample, this clonotype was seen a few times. V and J are TRBV6-2 or TRBV6-3 and TRBJ2-7; TRBD2 agrees at 11 bases. The V gene's germline CDR1 is MNHEY and CDR2 SVGEGT. The CDR3 is made up of 13 amino acids. V gave up 8 bases and J gave up 3 bases; unmatched junction bases: 3. CDR3 nucleotides: TGTGCCAGCCAACTAGCGGGAGTCTACGAGCAGTACTTC. Translation gives CASQLAGVYEQYF.

The rearrangement uses TRBV6-1 and TRBJ2-5; a weak D match, TRBD2 (6 bases). The CDR3 is 13 amino acids. Germline V lookup: CDR1 MNHNS, CDR2 SASEGT. Trimming left V 6 bases short and J 5 bases short, with 13 bases between. The CDR3 region has the DNA TGTGCCAGCAGATCACCGGGAGTGGAGACCCAGTACTTC. This encodes CASRSPGVETQYF.

This clonotype was counted only a few times. The CDR3 region has the DNA TGTGCCAGCAGCTCCCCAGACAGGGAGGGAAGCTACGAGCAGTACTTC. Amino acids: CASSSPDREGSYEQYF. V is TRBV11-2 and J is TRBJ2-7; either TRBD1 or TRBD2 may supply D (7 bases each). The germline V gene encodes CDR1 SGHAT and CDR2 FQNNGV. Trimming removed 4 bases at V and 3 bases at J, with 19 bases between. The CDR3 is 16 amino acids.

In its sample, this clonotype was seen many times. The gene calls are TRBV11-2 and TRBJ2-7; possibly TRBD1 for D (6 bases). The V end was cut by 0 bases, the J end by 7 bases, with 16 bases between. The CDR3 consists of 15 residues. In germline, CDR1 is SGHAT, CDR2 FQNNGV. The CDR3 loop is CASSLDRDRRWEQYF. The CDR3, as DNA: TGTGCCAGCAGCTTAGATCGAGACAGGCGGTGGGAGCAGTACTTC.

V and J are TRBV7-8 and TRBJ2-1, with a weak D call TRBD1 (5 bases). Looked up from germline, CDR1 is SGHVS and CDR2 is FQNEAQ. Between the trimmed V and J ends, which lost 0 bases and 4 bases, there was a span of 10 bases. The length of the CDR3 is 15 residues. The CDR3 is CASSLAATVYNEQFF. CDR3 in DNA: TGTGCCAGCAGCTTAGCTGCGACAGTTTACAATGAGCAGTTCTTC.

This sequence joins TRBV7-9 and TRBJ2-7; D may be TRBD1 (6 bases). The CDR3 has 15 residues. The germline V gene has CDR1 SEHNR and CDR2 FQNEAQ (reference sequence). V lost 3 bases to trimming and J lost 3 bases, with 15 bases between them. In DNA form, the CDR3 reads TGTGCCAGCAGCTTGTCTTCGGGACATCTCTACGAGCAGTACTTC. Protein sequence: CASSLSSGHLYEQYF.

This clonotype has ten or more counts. The chain has TRBV6-2 or TRBV6-3 and TRBJ2-7; no firm D call. The germline V gene encodes CDR1 MNHEY and CDR2 SVGEGT. V was pared by 7 bases and J by 3 bases, with 13 bases between. This CDR3 comprises 13 residues. CDR3: CASTENGNYEQYF. CDR3 DNA: TGTGCCAGCACTGAGAATGGTAACTACGAGCAGTACTTC.

This clonotype was counted between two and nine times. The chain joins TRBV20-1 to TRBJ1-1, with TRBD1 matching 9 bases. Germline V CDR1 and CDR2: DFQATT, SNEGSKA (reference sequence). This CDR3 has 12 amino acids. Trimming cost V 2 bases and J 8 bases; bases outside gene matches: 3. The CDR3 DNA sequence: TGCAGTGCTAGATCTGGACAGGGGGAAGCTTTCTTT. Translation gives CSARSGQGEAFF.

This clonotype was seen a few times. The chain couples TRBV7-2 to TRBJ1-1; D may be TRBD1 (6 bases). The CDR3 sequence is 16 residues long. V lost 3 bases, J lost 0 bases, and 14 bases lay in between. Germline V gene sequence: CDR1 SGHTA, CDR2 FQGNSA. The DNA for the CDR3 is TGTGCCAGCAGCTTCGGGGGGGCGAAACTGAACACTGAAGCTTTCTTT. Protein: CASSFGGAKLNTEAFF.

The chain is built from TRBV27 and TRBJ1-2, with D maybe TRBD1 (5 bases). This CDR3 region has 15 residues. The V and J ends lost 3 bases and 4 bases respectively, with 15 bases between them. Germline V lookup: CDR1 MNHEY, CDR2 SMNVEV (reference sequence). For the CDR3, the DNA is TGTGCCAGCAGTTTGGTGGGGGGGATGGGCTATGGCTACACCTTC. Translation: CASSLVGGMGYGYTF.

There are a few counts of this clonotype. The V and J genes are TRBV6-6 and TRBJ1-6; D is unclear. The germline gives CDR1 MNHNY, CDR2 SVGAGI (reference sequence). The CDR3 extends over 13 amino acids. The V gene lost 4 bases and the J gene lost 9 bases, with 10 bases spanning the gap. The CDR3 here is CASSFGPASPLHF. CDR3 sequence (DNA): TGTGCCAGCAGTTTTGGTCCCGCTTCACCCCTCCACTTT.

The chain combines TRBV6-2 or TRBV6-3 with TRBJ2-7; D is perhaps TRBD1 (6 bases). Deletions cut 6 bases from V and 1 base from J, with 16 bases between. This CDR3 comprises 15 residues. Per germline, CDR1 MNHEY and CDR2 SVGEGT. In DNA form, the CDR3 reads TGTGCCAGCAGGATCGGACAGATACCTTCCTACGAGCAGTACTTC. Protein: CASRIGQIPSYEQYF.

The chain joins TRBV6-2 or TRBV6-3 to TRBJ2-7; D gene uncertain. CDR3 length: 12 amino acids. The V end was cut by 0 bases, the J end by 6 bases, with 6 bases between. CDR1 and CDR2 from the germline V gene are MNHEY and SVGEGT. The CDR3 nucleotides are TGTGCCAGCAGTTACTCCAGCAGCGAGCAGTACTTC. Translation gives CASSYSSSEQYF.

This clonotype occurred many times. This chain links TRBV2 with TRBJ1-2; D is undetermined. V was trimmed by 5 bases and J by 13 bases, leaving 29 bases between them. Germline V gene lookup returns CDR1 SNHLY and CDR2 FYNNEI. The CDR3 covers 16 residues. This CDR3 is CASSPTAVGKVHPPTF. The CDR3 DNA follows: TGTGCCAGCAGTCCAACCGCTGTGGGGAAGGTACATCCACCCACCTTC.

The chain links TRBV20-1 to TRBJ2-5, with TRBD2 matching over 12 bases. Germline CDR1 reads DFQATT; CDR2 reads SNEGSKA (reference sequence). CDR3 length equals 14 residues. Trimming took 6 bases from V and 5 from J; bases not matched to a gene: 7. The CDR3 loop reads CSAKLAGGHETQYF. The CDR3 nucleotides are TGCAGTGCCAAGCTAGCGGGGGGGCACGAGACCCAGTACTTC.